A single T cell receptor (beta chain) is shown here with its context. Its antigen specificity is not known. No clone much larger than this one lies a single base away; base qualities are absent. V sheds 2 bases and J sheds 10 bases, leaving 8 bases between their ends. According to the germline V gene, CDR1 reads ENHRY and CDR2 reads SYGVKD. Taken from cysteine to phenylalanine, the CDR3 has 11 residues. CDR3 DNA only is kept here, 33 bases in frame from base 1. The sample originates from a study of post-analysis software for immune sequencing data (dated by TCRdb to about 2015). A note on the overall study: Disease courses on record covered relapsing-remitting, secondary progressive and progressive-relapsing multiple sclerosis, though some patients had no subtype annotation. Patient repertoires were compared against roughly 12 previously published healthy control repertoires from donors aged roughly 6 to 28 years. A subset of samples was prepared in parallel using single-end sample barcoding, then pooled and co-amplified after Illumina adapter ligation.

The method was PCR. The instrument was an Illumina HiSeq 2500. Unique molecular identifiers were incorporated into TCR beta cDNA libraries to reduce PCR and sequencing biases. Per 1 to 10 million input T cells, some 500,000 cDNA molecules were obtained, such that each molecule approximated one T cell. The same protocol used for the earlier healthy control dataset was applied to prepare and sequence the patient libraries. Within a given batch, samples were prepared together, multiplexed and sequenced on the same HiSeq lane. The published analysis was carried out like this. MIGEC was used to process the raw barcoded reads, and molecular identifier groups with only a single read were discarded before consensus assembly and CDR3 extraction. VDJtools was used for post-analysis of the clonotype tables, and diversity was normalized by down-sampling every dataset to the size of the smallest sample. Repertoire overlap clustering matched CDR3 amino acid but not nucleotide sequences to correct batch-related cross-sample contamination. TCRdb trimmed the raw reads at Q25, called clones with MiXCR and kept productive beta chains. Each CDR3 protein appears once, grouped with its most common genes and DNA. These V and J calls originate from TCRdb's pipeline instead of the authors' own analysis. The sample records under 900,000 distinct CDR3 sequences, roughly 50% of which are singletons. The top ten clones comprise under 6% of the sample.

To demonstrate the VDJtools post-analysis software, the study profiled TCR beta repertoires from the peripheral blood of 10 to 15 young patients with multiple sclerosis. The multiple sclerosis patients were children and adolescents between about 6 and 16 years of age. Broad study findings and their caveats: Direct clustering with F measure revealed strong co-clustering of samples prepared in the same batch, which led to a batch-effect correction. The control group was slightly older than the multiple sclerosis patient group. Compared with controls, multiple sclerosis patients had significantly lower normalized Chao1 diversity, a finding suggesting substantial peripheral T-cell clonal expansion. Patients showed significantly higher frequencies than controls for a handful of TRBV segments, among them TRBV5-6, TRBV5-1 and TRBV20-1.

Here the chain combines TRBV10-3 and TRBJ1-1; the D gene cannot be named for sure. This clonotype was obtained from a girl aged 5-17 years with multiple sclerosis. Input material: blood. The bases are TGTGCCATCAGTGAGGACATCGGAGCTTTCTTT. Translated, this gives CAISEDIGAFF.